This note documents a single TCR beta chain sequence. This clonotype turned up a few times. There is no known antigen for this receptor. No clone much larger than this one lies a single base away; base qualities are absent. Ficoll-Paque density gradient centrifugation was the method used to isolate PBMCs. Germline trimming amounts to 2 bases on V and 2 bases on J, with 2 as the count of junction bases outside the gene matches. CDR1 and CDR2, per the germline V gene, are SGDLS and YYNGEE. The CDR3 has 14 amino acids, counting the end cysteine and phenylalanine. Kept here is only the CDR3 DNA, which spans 42 bases and is read in frame from base 1. Sequenced on an Illumina NovaSeq 6000. Using 5'RACE with constant-segment primers, TCRalpha and TCRbeta cDNA libraries were constructed, with sample barcodes and unique molecular identifiers added in the process. Trizol reagent was used to extract RNA from every sample. Libraries were amplified in two PCR steps, with a second sample barcode and Illumina TruSeq adapters added in the second step. The libraries were sequenced on an Illumina NovaSeq using 2 x 150 bp paired-end reads. The authors' pipeline ran thus. Reads were demultiplexed and collapsed into UMI-guided consensus sequences with migec v1.2.7. With mixcr v2.1.11, UMI consensuses were aligned to TRA and TRB V and J templates and assembled into clonotypes. Clonotypes were classified as expanded or contracted when called significant by both edgeR and NoisET, with noise models trained on biological replicates. For edgeR calls, the cutoffs were a false discovery rate-adjusted p below 0.01 and a log2 fold-change threshold of 1. PCA with hierarchical clustering of max-normalized trajectories of the 1000 most abundant clonotypes was used as exploratory dynamics analysis. Separately sequenced CD4+ and CD8+ repertoires were used to assign a CD4 or CD8 phenotype to each responding clone. Clones were called with MiXCR by TCRdb after fastp trimmed the public reads at Q25, and only in-frame beta chains were retained. Every entry covers one CDR3 protein and lists the most common genes and DNA from its rows. TCRdb's processing, not the authors' own work, is the source of the V and J calls. The sample profile shows roughly 300,000 distinct CDR3 sequences; roughly an eighth of them were found once. The top ten clones comprise approximately 22% of the sample.

These data originate in a study of T-cell memory formation after mild COVID-19 (dated by TCRdb to about 2021). Regarding the complete study: Most TCR sequence clusters were specific to one of the two donors. Longitudinal TCRalpha and TCRbeta repertoire sequencing tracked T-cell clones expanding and contracting after mild COVID-19 in a couple of donors. Two young, previously healthy adult volunteers, one female and one male, were included in the cohort. Broad study findings and their caveats: The study included only a couple of mild cases, and larger cohorts that include severe cases with pre-infection samples were judged to be necessary. SARS-CoV-2 specificity of the second-wave clones peaking on day 37 was not confirmed. Some responding clones were detected in pre-infection memory, suggesting pre-existing cross-reactive memory T cells joined the SARS-CoV-2 response. Balanced CD4/CD8 phenotypes were observed for clones contracting from day 15 to 85, whereas a bias towards CD4+ was observed for a second wave of clones expanding from day 15 to 37. Contracting CD4+ clones were found mainly in CM and EM memory subsets, while CD8+ clones were enriched in EMRA.

The TCR originated in a man aged 18 to 30 who had mild COVID-19 (a few samples of this study predate the infection). The sample titles of this study are shuffled in the database, so cell type and time point are left out; the donor was told from shared clones. The receptor chain draws on TRBV9 and TRBJ2-5, with TRBD1 matching 8 junction bases. Sequencing input: PBMCs or a T cell subset sorted from them (not recorded which). The CDR3 region: CASSVGTGQETQYF. In nucleotide form, the sequence is TGTGCCAGCAGCGTCGGGACAGGACAAGAGACCCAGTACTTC.